This T cell receptor beta chain appears in the sequencing data of a study of CD8 T cells in Susac syndrome. Study-wide results and limits: The relatively small number of individuals in the TCR sequencing and HLA analysis was acknowledged by the study.

This CDR3 is built from 15 residues. From germline, CDR1 is SGDLS and CDR2 YYNGEE. V shed 0 bases and J shed 1 base, with 10 bases lying between them. Purification of the CD8+ and CD4+ T cells relied on negative isolation, and TEMRA cells underwent FACS enrichment. Random-hexamer reverse transcription was applied to roughly 0.5 to 1 ug RNA. The method of amplification for TCR beta CDR3 was immunoSEQ multiplex PCR, covering 54 Vbeta and 13 Jbeta. TCRdb re-analysed the immunoSEQ multiplex PCR reads in MiXCR, keeping a single row per CDR3 protein. The profile shows approximately 120,000 distinct CDR3 sequences, around 94% of them singletons. A remark on this clonotype: Its cognate antigen is unknown.

The specimen was CD4+ T cells from PBMCs. The chain is built from TRBV9 and TRBJ1-1, with D perhaps TRBD1 (5 bases). This sequence was found in a human donor in good health. Written as DNA, the CDR3 is TGTGCCAGCAGCGTAGTGAGACAGTGGAACACTGAAGCTTTCTTT. Translation gives CASSVVRQWNTEAFF. Full variable domain (rest looked up from reference TRBV9 and TRBJ1-1): DSGVTQTPKHLITATGQRVTLRCSPRSGDLSVYWYQQSLDQGLQFLIQYYNGEERAKGNILERFSAQQFPDLHSELNLSSLELGDSALYFCASSVVRQWNTEAFFGQGTRLTVV.